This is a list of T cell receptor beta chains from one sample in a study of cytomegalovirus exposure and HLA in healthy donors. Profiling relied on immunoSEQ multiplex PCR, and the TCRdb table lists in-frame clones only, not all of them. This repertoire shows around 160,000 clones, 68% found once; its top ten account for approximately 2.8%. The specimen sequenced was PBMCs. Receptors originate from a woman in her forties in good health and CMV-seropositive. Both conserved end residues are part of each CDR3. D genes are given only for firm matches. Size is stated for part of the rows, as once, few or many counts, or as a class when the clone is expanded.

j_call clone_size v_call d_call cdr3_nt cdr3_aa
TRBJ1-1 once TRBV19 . TGTGCCAGTAACGGACACCTGAACACTGAAGCTTTCTTT CASNGHLNTEAFF
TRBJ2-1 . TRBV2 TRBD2 TGTGCCAGCAGTGAAGTCGCTAGCGGGAGAGTGGGTACTGGTGAGCAGTTCTTC CASSEVASGRVGTGEQFF
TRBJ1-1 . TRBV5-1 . TGCGCCAGCAGCTCACGACAGGCCAACACTGAAGCTTTCTTT CASSSRQANTEAFF
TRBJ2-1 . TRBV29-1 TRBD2 TGCAGCGTTGAAGGGACTAGCGGCCCTACCTACAATGAGCAGTTCTTC CSVEGTSGPTYNEQFF
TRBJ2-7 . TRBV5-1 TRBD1 TGCGCCAGCAGCTTGGATCCAGGGGGATCCGGCGAGCAGTACTTC CASSLDPGGSGEQYF
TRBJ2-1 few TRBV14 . TGTGCCAGCAGCCAAGTCACCGGTGACAATGAGCAGTTCTTC CASSQVTGDNEQFF
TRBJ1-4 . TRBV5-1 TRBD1 TGCGCCAGCAGCCCGGGACAGGGAACAAATGAAAAACTGTTTTTT CASSPGQGTNEKLFF
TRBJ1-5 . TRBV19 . TGTGCCAGTAGTATTTTCTTAGGCAGGGCGGATCAGCCCCAGCATTTT CASSIFLGRADQPQHF
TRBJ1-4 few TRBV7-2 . TGTGCCAGCAGCTTAGGGCAGGGTATAGGTGAAAAACTGTTTTTT CASSLGQGIGEKLFF
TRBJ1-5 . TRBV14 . TGTGCCAGCAGCCAAGACTACAATCAGCCCCAGCATTTT CASSQDYNQPQHF
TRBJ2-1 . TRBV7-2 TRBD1 TGTGCCAGCAGGAATGAGGGGGCAAATGAGCAGTTCTTC CASRNEGANEQFF
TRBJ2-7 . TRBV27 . TGTGCCAGCAGAACCTACACAGGGTACGAGCAGTACTTC CASRTYTGYEQYF
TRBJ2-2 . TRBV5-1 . TGCGCCAGCAGCAGTCAGGGCGTAAACACCGGGGAGCTGTTTTTT CASSSQGVNTGELFF
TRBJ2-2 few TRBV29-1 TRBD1 TGCAGCGTTCGCGCATCAGACAGGGCCCGAGGGGAGCTGTTTTTT CSVRASDRARGELFF
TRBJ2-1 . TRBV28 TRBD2 TGTGCCAGCAGTTTCTCGGCTAGCGGGAGCTATGAGCAGTTCTTC CASSFSASGSYEQFF
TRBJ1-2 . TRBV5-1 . TGCGCCAGCAGCCGTACAGGGAACTATGGCTACACCTTC CASSRTGNYGYTF
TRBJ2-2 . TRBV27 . TGTGCCAGCAGTTTATCTCTTTTAGGGGCCACCGGGGAGCTGTTTTTT CASSLSLLGATGELFF